A single T cell receptor (beta chain) is shown here with its context. Antigen unknown. These data originate in a study of CD8 T cells in ankylosing spondylitis. TCRdb fed the 5' RACE reads into MiXCR, producing one record per CDR3 protein. The table records roughly 160,000 distinct CDR3 sequences, 9.8% of them present only once. Germline V gives CDR1 SGHKS, CDR2 YYEKEE (reference sequence). The CDR3 covers 15 residues. The trim removed 4 bases at V and 5 bases at J, leaving 8 bases unmatched. Findings and caveats of the study: Clones linked with disease were CD8+ and fairly uncommon in the peripheral blood.

The receptor comes from a female donor with ankylosing spondylitis or in good health (not recorded which). The rearrangement links TRBV5-5 to TRBJ2-1; 8 bases agree with TRBD1. Source material: blood, either unsorted or a sorted T cell fraction (not recorded which). The chain's CDR3 is CASSGQGNYHNEQFF. In nucleotides, the CDR3 is TGTGCCAGCAGCGGACAGGGCAACTACCACAATGAGCAGTTCTTC. Looking up the rest from reference TRBV5-5 and TRBJ2-1 gives the full variable domain: DAGVTQSPTHLIKTRGQQVTLRCSPISGHKSVSWYQQVLGQGPQFIFQYYEKEERGRGNFPDRFSARQFPNYSSELNVNALLLGDSALYLCASSGQGNYHNEQFFGPGTRLTVL.